The rows below give T cell receptor beta chains drawn from one sample of a study of low-dose radiotherapy and immunotherapy resistance in tumors. One entry per CDR3 protein, called by TCRdb with MiXCR from the reads. The table lists approximately 70,000 distinct CDR3 sequences, around 29% of them singletons. The sequencing here drew on PBMCs, taken before treatment. The receptor set was obtained from a female donor with ovarian cancer. Both conserved end residues are part of each CDR3. Each record gives: V gene, J gene, clone size, D gene, CDR3 DNA, CDR3 protein. D genes are given only for firm matches. Where a row states a size, it is once, few, many or the class of an expanded clone; other rows omit it.

TRBV7-6	TRBJ2-5	NA	TRBD2	TGTGCCAGCAGCTTATGGGGGGGTGAGACCCAGTACTTC	CASSLWGGETQYF
TRBV7-5	TRBJ2-3	NA	NA	NA	CMSVQVAPPPERKGDTQYF
TRBV2	TRBJ2-1	few	TRBD1	TGTGCCAGCAGTTTCAGGGGGTTTGGGAATGAGCAGTTCTTC	CASSFRGFGNEQFF
TRBV19	TRBJ2-3	many	TRBD2	TGTGCCAGTAGTACCCCTAGAAGCGGGAGGGTAGATACGCAGTATTTT	CASSTPRSGRVDTQYF
TRBV6-2/TRBV6-3	TRBJ2-1	many	TRBD2	TGTGCCAGCAGTTACTCGACTAGCGGGGATCCCTACAATGAGCAGTTCTTC	CASSYSTSGDPYNEQFF
TRBV20-1	TRBJ2-7	many	TRBD1	TGCAGTGCTAGGTCAGACAGGGTCCACTACGAGCAGTACTTC	CSARSDRVHYEQYF
TRBV7-6	TRBJ1-1	many	NA	TGTGCCAGCAGCTTAGTCAAGGGTGTAAACACTGAAGCTTTCTTT	CASSLVKGVNTEAFF
TRBV27	TRBJ2-7	many	TRBD1	TGTGCCAGCAGTTTTCGCCCCGACAGGGTGTACGAGCAGTACTTC	CASSFRPDRVYEQYF
TRBV29-1	TRBJ2-1	many	TRBD2	TGCAGCGTTGAAGATCTGCTAGCGGGGGGCATTGAGCAGTTCTTC	CSVEDLLAGGIEQFF
TRBV10-3	TRBJ2-7	NA	NA	TGTGCCAGCAGTTACTCCGCTAGAGACTACGAGCAGTACTTC	CASSYSARDYEQYF
TRBV6-2/TRBV6-3	TRBJ1-1	many	TRBD1	TGTGCCAGCAAAAAGGGACAGGTATTCGACACTGAAGCTTTCTTT	CASKKGQVFDTEAFF
TRBV5-1	TRBJ2-5	many	NA	TGCGCCAGCAGCTGGGGCGGGGCCCAGTACTTC	CASSWGGAQYF
TRBV7-3	TRBJ2-1	NA	TRBD2	TGTGCCAGCAGCTCAAGAAGCGGGAGGGCGACCAATGAGCAGTTCTTC	CASSSRSGRATNEQFF
TRBV11-2	TRBJ1-5	few	NA	TGTGCCAGCAGCGCCTCTGAGAATCAGCCCCAGCATTTT	CASSASENQPQHF
TRBV21-1	TRBJ1-2	few	NA	TGTGCCAGCAGCAAAGCCCCAGGGAATGGCTACACCTTC	CASSKAPGNGYTF
TRBV3-1	TRBJ2-5	few	NA	TGTGCCAGCAGCCAGGGCCCAGACAGGCTGTACCAAGAGACCCAGTACTTC	CASSQGPDRLYQETQYF
TRBV7-3	TRBJ2-2	many	TRBD2	TGTGCCAGCAGCCAAACCGGGACTAGCGGCCCCTTAGGGGAGCTGTTTTTT	CASSQTGTSGPLGELFF
TRBV6-2/TRBV6-3	TRBJ2-1	many	TRBD2	TGTGCCAGCACCCGGACTAGCGGTTCCTACAATGAGCAGTTCTTC	CASTRTSGSYNEQFF
TRBV28	TRBJ2-5	NA	TRBD2	TGTGCCAGCAGTTCCCTAGCGGGAGGGCCGGGGACCCAGTACTTC	CASSSLAGGPGTQYF
TRBV7-9	TRBJ2-5	many	NA	TGTGCCAGCAGCCCCCGGTCCCGGCGAGGAGAGACCCAGTACTTC	CASSPRSRRGETQYF
TRBV10-3	TRBJ2-7	many	NA	TGTGCCAGCACCCGGGACACTTCCTACGAGCAGTACTTC	CASTRDTSYEQYF
TRBV28	TRBJ1-2	NA	NA	TGCGCCAGCAGTTCCGGGGGTTCTAACTGTGGCTACACCTTC	CASSSGGSNCGYTF
TRBV28	TRBJ2-3	NA	NA	TGTGCCAGCAGCAAACCTCGGCTTCGAAGCACAGATACGCAGTATTTT	CASSKPRLRSTDTQYF
TRBV12-3/TRBV12-4	TRBJ2-3	many	NA	TGTGCCAGCAGTTCCATACAGGTCGGCGGGACTACAGATACGCAGTATTTT	CASSSIQVGGTTDTQYF
TRBV20-1	TRBJ2-7	many	NA	TGCAGTGCTAGAGGAGGGGGGCCCCACTACGAGCAGTACTTC	CSARGGGPHYEQYF
TRBV5-1	TRBJ1-1	many	NA	TGTGCCAGCACCCAGGCAGGGTATTGGGGGCTCTGGGAAGTGGGCACTGAAGCTTTCTTT	CASTQAGYWGLWEVGTEAFF
TRBV7-2	TRBJ1-3	many	NA	TGTGCCAGCAGTCGACAGTCTAACTCTGGAAACACCATATATTTT	CASSRQSNSGNTIYF
TRBV19	TRBJ2-1	NA	NA	TGTGCCAGTACGGGCAGGGGCGTTTACAATGAGCAGTTCTTC	CASTGRGVYNEQFF
TRBV19	TRBJ2-3	many	NA	TGTGCCAGTAGCGAACAGGGCATTGGGACAGATACGCAGTATTTT	CASSEQGIGTDTQYF
TRBV30	TRBJ1-1	NA	NA	TGTGCCTGGACTCGAGGGGGGAACACTGAAGCTTTCTTT	CAWTRGGNTEAFF
TRBV5-5	TRBJ2-6	many	NA	TGCGCCAGCAGCTTTTGGGGGTTCGCCGGGGCCAACGTCCTGACTTTC	CASSFWGFAGANVLTF
TRBV6-2/TRBV6-3	TRBJ2-7	NA	NA	TGTGCCACCGACACGACGGGAAGAAAGGCGTACTTC	CATDTTGRKAYF
TRBV9	TRBJ2-7	NA	TRBD2	TGTGCCAGCAGCGTCGCCCCTAGCGGGAGGGCCGAATACGAGCAGTACTTC	CASSVAPSGRAEYEQYF
TRBV7-9	TRBJ1-4	few	TRBD1	TGTGCCAGCAGCTTGCCGACAGGGGTCAATGAAAAACTGTTTTTT	CASSLPTGVNEKLFF
TRBV29-1	TRBJ2-7	many	TRBD2	TGCAGCGTTGATCTAGCGGGATGGGGCGAGCAGTACTTC	CSVDLAGWGEQYF
TRBV5-6	TRBJ1-3	NA	TRBD1	TGTGCCAGCAGCTTTGACAGGGGGCCTGGAAACACCATATATTTT	CASSFDRGPGNTIYF